This TCR beta chain derives from a study of cytomegalovirus exposure and HLA in healthy donors. Study outcomes and limitations: One cluster of highly shared sequence variants probably arose as a sequencing artifact. Later analysis identified 15,000 to 20,000 TCR beta sequences associated with HLA alleles, using a false discovery rate threshold of 0.05.

Primers included in the PCR were 60 Vbeta and 13 Jbeta primers. Original data processing: In a later analysis, some 80 million unique TCR beta chains included roughly 11 million shared by two or more donors. The table came from immunoSEQ multiplex PCR; TCRdb's copy has only in-frame clones and leaves some out. For V, J and clone size, that table is used; D and trimming come from the DNA. Its table lists under 200,000 clones. As concerns this clone: Antigen: not known.

The source of this sequence is a man aged 25-45 years in good health and CMV-seronegative. Sequencing was done on a sample of PBMCs.

DNA of the CDR3: TGTGCCAGCAGCGGACAGAGCACAGATACGCAGTATTTT. Protein product: CASSGQSTDTQYF. The chain couples TRBV5-4 to TRBJ2-3, with a tentative D call TRBD1 (6 bases). The CDR3 loop spans 13 amino acids. CDR1 SGHNT and CDR2 YYREEE come from the germline V gene (reference sequence). V was pared by 4 bases and J by 0 bases, with 6 bases between.